A selection of T cell receptor beta chains follows, all from one sample in a study of technical replicates of blood from a handful of donors. Generated by immunoSEQ multiplex PCR, the TCRdb table keeps only in-frame clones and is missing some. This table has tens of thousands of clones, around 90% appearing once. The specimen sequenced was T cells isolated from PBMCs. The receptors were sampled from a human donor in good health. Some clones in this sample may be carry-over from other donors' samples. Both conserved end residues are part of each CDR3. D genes are given only for firm matches. Clone size is stated in some rows and not others, as once, few, many or a class when expanded.

>TRBD1|TRBV6-5|TRBJ2-2|NA
CASSYGTDNTGELFF
TGTGCCAGCAGTTACGGGACAGATAATACCGGGGAGCTGTTTTTT
>NA|TRBV7-3|TRBJ2-7|NA
CASSLVAGPEQYF
TGTGCCAGCAGCTTAGTCGCAGGGCCCGAGCAGTACTTC
>NA|TRBV19|TRBJ1-1|NA
CASSMTINTEAFF
TGTGCCAGTAGTATGACAATTAACACTGAAGCTTTCTTT
>NA|TRBV7-9|TRBJ2-7|NA
CASSFMEAYEQYF
TGTGCCAGCAGCTTTATGGAGGCCTACGAGCAGTACTTC
>NA|TRBV5-1|TRBJ1-2|once
CASSLDRDYGYTF
TGCGCCAGCAGCTTGGACAGGGACTATGGCTACACCTTC
>TRBD2|TRBV5-1|TRBJ2-5|NA
CASSSGLAETQYF
TGCGCCAGCAGCTCAGGACTAGCGGAGACCCAGTACTTC
>TRBD2|TRBV28|TRBJ2-7|NA
CASRPTGTSGRALGEQYF
TGTGCCAGCAGGCCTACCGGGACTAGCGGGAGGGCCTTAGGGGAGCAGTACTTC
>NA|TRBV4-3|TRBJ2-5|NA
CASSQAPGRETQYF
TGCGCCAGCAGCCAAGCCCCAGGAAGAGAGACCCAGTACTTC
>TRBD1|TRBV19|TRBJ1-5|few
CASRGDRGKSQPQHF
TGTGCCAGTAGGGGGGACAGGGGGAAGAGTCAGCCCCAGCATTTT
>NA|TRBV10-1|TRBJ2-1|NA
CASSESIMGQKHPQFF
TGCGCCAGCAGTGAGTCTATCATGGGACAAAAACACCCACAGTTCTTC
>NA|TRBV6-5|TRBJ1-5|few
CASRTNIDQPQHF
TGTGCCAGCAGAACAAACATCGATCAGCCCCAGCATTTT
>NA|TRBV27|TRBJ2-6|NA
CASSLSGGYGANVLTF
TGTGCCAGCAGTTTATCGGGCGGGTATGGGGCCAACGTCCTGACTTTC
>NA|TRBV7-9|TRBJ2-7|NA
CASSPQGIYYEQYF
TGTGCCAGCAGCCCCCAGGGCATCTACTACGAGCAGTACTTC
>TRBD2|TRBV5-1|TRBJ2-7|NA
CASSLGTGGPGEQYF
TGCGCCAGCAGCTTGGGTACGGGAGGGCCGGGCGAGCAGTACTTC
>NA|TRBV6-1|TRBJ1-1|NA
CASRRGENTEAFF
TGTGCCAGCAGGCGGGGGGAGAACACTGAAGCTTTCTTT
>NA|TRBV4-2|TRBJ2-3|NA
CASSDITADTQYF
TGTGCCAGCAGCGATATCACGGCAGATACGCAGTATTTT
>NA|TRBV25-1|TRBJ1-5|NA
CASSEFRAGPEPQHF
TGTGCCAGCAGTGAATTTAGGGCAGGGCCGGAGCCCCAGCATTTT
>TRBD2|TRBV7-9|TRBJ2-3|NA
CASSLSGRADTQYF
TGTGCCAGCAGCCTTAGCGGGAGAGCGGATACGCAGTATTTT
>NA|TRBV12-5|TRBJ1-1|NA
CASASGRVGAFF
TGTGCTAGTGCCTCCGGTCGGGTAGGAGCTTTCTTT
>NA|TRBV5-3|TRBJ1-5|NA
CARSLDRPGGQPQHF
TGTGCCAGAAGCTTGGACAGGCCGGGAGGTCAGCCCCAGCATTTT
>NA|TRBV20-1|TRBJ1-1|NA
CSARNTEAFF
TGCAGTGCTAGGAACACAGAAGCTTTCTTT
>TRBD2|TRBV2|TRBJ2-1|NA
CASCEMGLAVYNEQFF
TGTGCCAGCTGCGAAATGGGACTAGCGGTGTACAATGAGCAGTTCTTC
>NA|TRBV25-1|TRBJ1-1|NA
CASSELGGKAEAFF
TGTGCCAGCAGTGAATTGGGGGGTAAGGCTGAAGCTTTCTTT
>TRBD2|TRBV13|TRBJ2-1|NA
CASSSIALTTSDEQFF
TGTGCCAGCAGCTCAATCGCCCTAACGACTAGCGATGAGCAGTTCTTC
>NA|TRBV6-1|TRBJ1-3|NA
CASSEAGSTGNTIYF
TGTGCCAGCTCAGAGGCAGGGTCTACTGGAAACACCATATATTTT
>NA|TRBV19|TRBJ1-5|medium-sized
CASSPGLITF
TGTGCCAGTAGTCCGGGACTCATTACTTTT
>TRBD1|TRBV19|TRBJ2-7|NA
CAASQGINTYEQYF
TGTGCCGCTTCACAGGGGATCAATACCTACGAGCAGTACTTC
>TRBD1|TRBV6-5|TRBJ1-1|NA
CASTLFGTGEAFF
TGTGCCAGCACCTTATTCGGGACAGGTGAAGCTTTCTTT
>NA|TRBV9|TRBJ2-1|NA
CASSVEQPSYNEQFF
TGTGCCAGCAGCGTAGAACAGCCCTCCTACAATGAGCAGTTCTTC
>NA|TRBV19|TRBJ1-5|NA
CATSTERFQPQHF
TGTGCCACTTCGACGGAGAGATTTCAGCCCCAGCATTTT
>NA|TRBV4-2|TRBJ2-7|NA
CASSQVNGNDEQYF
TGTGCCAGCAGCCAAGTTAACGGGAACGACGAGCAGTACTTC
>NA|TRBV2|TRBJ1-1|NA
CASSEAWGGRELDTEAFF
TGTGCCAGCAGTGAAGCGTGGGGGGGCAGGGAACTGGACACTGAAGCTTTCTTT
>NA|TRBV7-9|TRBJ2-7|NA
CAVGEGGYEQYF
TGTGCCGTCGGGGAAGGCGGGTACGAGCAGTACTTC
>NA|TRBV5-6|TRBJ2-2|NA
CASSLRTFTGELFF
TGTGCCAGCAGCTTGCGGACTTTCACCGGGGAGCTGTTTTTT
>TRBD1|TRBV9|TRBJ2-1|few
CASSGQGVYNEQFF
TGTGCCAGCAGCGGACAGGGAGTCTACAATGAGCAGTTCTTC
>TRBD1|TRBV9|TRBJ1-3|NA
CASSADRGLSGNTIYF
TGTGCCAGCAGCGCAGACAGGGGGCTCTCCGGAAACACCATATATTTT
>NA|TRBV9|TRBJ2-2|NA
CASSGGRELFF
TGTGCCAGCAGCGGGGGCCGGGAGCTGTTTTTT
>NA|TRBV28|TRBJ1-1|NA
CASSWGGHRVTEAFF
TGTGCCAGCAGTTGGGGGGGTCACCGGGTCACTGAAGCTTTCTTT
>NA|TRBV27|TRBJ2-7|NA
CASSEQGSYEQYF
TGTGCCAGCAGCGAACAGGGTTCCTACGAGCAGTACTTC
>NA|TRBV11-2|TRBJ1-2|NA
CASSHIRHGYTF
TGTGCCAGCAGCCACATACGTCATGGCTACACCTTC